The 17 T cell receptor beta chains in this list originate from one sample, sequenced in a study of technical replicates of blood from a few donors. Sequencing used immunoSEQ multiplex PCR; TCRdb keeps in-frame clones, though not all of them. The data show about 75,000 clones, roughly 91% seen once. Sequencing input: T cells isolated from PBMCs. The source of these receptors is a human donor in good health. Some clones in this sample may be carry-over from other donors' samples.

J is TRBJ2-3 and V is TRBV5-1; D unclear. V was clipped by 2 bases and J by 1 base, with 14 bases between them. The CDR3 consists of 16 residues. From germline, CDR1 is SGHRS and CDR2 YFSETQ. The CDR3 is CASSFRVAEGTDTQYF. The CDR3 nucleotides are TGCGCCAGCAGCTTTAGAGTGGCGGAAGGCACAGATACGCAGTATTTT.

J is TRBJ1-1 and V is TRBV18; D may be TRBD1 (6 bases). Germline V gene sequence: CDR1 KGHSH, CDR2 LQKENI. CDR3 length equals 19 residues. The V end lost 1 base, the J end lost 2 bases, and 23 bases lay between the germline ends. This CDR3 reads CASSPLLLTGGTTNTEAFF. The DNA for the CDR3 is TGTGCCAGCTCACCACTTCTCTTGACGGGGGGGACAACCAACACTGAAGCTTTCTTT.

This chain joins TRBV5-1 and TRBJ2-3; TRBD2 aligns across 7 bases. The junction had 16 bases not matched to a gene; V was cut back by 0 bases and J by 3 bases. The CDR3 extends over 19 amino acids. Germline V gene data show CDR1 as SGHRS and CDR2 as YFSETQ. This CDR3 is CASSLATMTSSSSTDTQYF. The DNA of the CDR3 is TGCGCCAGCAGCTTGGCCACGATGACTAGCTCATCTAGTACAGATACGCAGTATTTT. Variable domain in full (rest from reference TRBV5-1 and TRBJ2-3): KAGVTQTPRYLIKTRGQQVTLSCSPISGHRSVSWYQQTPGQGLQFLFEYFSETQRNKGNFPGRFSGRQFSNSRSEMNVSTLELGDSALYLCASSLATMTSSSSTDTQYFGPGTRLTVL.

The chain recombines TRBV4-1 with TRBJ1-1; TRBD1 might be the D (5 bases). This CDR3 comprises 14 residues. The germline V gene encodes CDR1 MGHRA and CDR2 YSYEKL. The ends were cut back, 4 bases at V and 5 bases at J, with 14 bases in the middle. The CDR3 nucleotides read TGCGCCAGCAGCCCGACTGACAGCTTGACTGAAGCTTTCTTT. As protein: CASSPTDSLTEAFF.

The chain has TRBV5-1 and TRBJ1-1; D remains unclear. Germline V gene lookup returns CDR1 SGHRS and CDR2 YFSETQ. V was pared by 2 bases and J by 1 base, with 12 bases between. The CDR3 has 15 amino acids. CDR3 protein: CASSFRLNGNTEAFF. In DNA form, the CDR3 reads TGCGCCAGCAGCTTCCGGTTAAATGGGAACACTGAAGCTTTCTTT.

The V call is TRBV6-1, the J call TRBJ1-5; the D gene is possibly TRBD1 (6 bases). Trimming cost V 2 bases and J 0 bases, with 14 bases left between them. The length of the CDR3 is 17 residues. Germline V CDR1 and CDR2: MNHNS, SASEGT. The CDR3 nucleotides are TGTGCCAGCAGTGAAAACCCCGGGACATCTAGCAATCAGCCCCAGCATTTT. This gives the protein CASSENPGTSSNQPQHF.

The chain recombines TRBV5-1 with TRBJ2-1; 10 bases are a match to TRBD2. The CDR3 runs 14 residues. Germline V gives CDR1 SGHRS, CDR2 YFSETQ. V dropped 6 bases and J dropped 4; count of bases not matched to a gene: 4. This chain's CDR3 is CASTSSGSYNEQFF. The CDR3 DNA follows: TGCGCCAGCACCTCTAGCGGGAGTTACAATGAGCAGTTCTTC.

This chain links TRBV7-8 with TRBJ1-5, with 9 bases that match TRBD1. With V trimmed by 4 bases and J by 0 bases, 4 bases remained unmatched. The CDR3 loop spans 16 amino acids. CDR1 and CDR2 from the germline V gene are SGHVS and FQNEAQ. In DNA, the CDR3 is TGTGCCAGCAGCTACGGACAGGGGTTTAGCAATCAGCCCCAGCATTTT. This gives the protein CASSYGQGFSNQPQHF.

This chain joins TRBV28 and TRBJ2-5; TRBD2 matches 7 bases. This CDR3 has 13 amino acids. Per the germline V gene, CDR1 is MDHEN and CDR2 is SYDVKM. V was clipped by 10 bases and J by 5 bases; unmatched bases: 10. In DNA form, the CDR3 reads TGTGCCACCGTCGAGTCGCGGGGGGAGACCCAGTACTTC. Translation gives CATVESRGETQYF.

This clone has only one observation. J is TRBJ1-1 and V is TRBV27, with 8 bases fitting TRBD1. The CDR3 consists of 14 residues. V lost 6 bases and J lost 3; bases outside the gene matches: 6. Germline V lookup: CDR1 MNHEY, CDR2 SMNVEV (reference sequence). CDR3 nucleotide sequence: TGTGCCAGCAGCGACAGGGGTGGATACACTGAAGCTTTCTTT. Translating gives CASSDRGGYTEAFF.

The chain combines TRBV4-1 with TRBJ2-1; 7 nucleotides line up with TRBD2. Germline CDR1 reads MGHRA; CDR2 reads YSYEKL. The CDR3 is made up of 14 amino acids. The junction had 6 bases not matched to a gene; V was cut back by 0 bases and J by 10 bases. The CDR3 loop is CASSQEGGGGEQFF. For the CDR3, the DNA is TGCGCCAGCAGCCAAGAGGGTGGCGGGGGAGAGCAGTTCTTC.

This chain uses TRBV11-3 with TRBJ1-2, with D perhaps TRBD1 (6 bases). The V end was cut by 5 bases, the J end by 1 base, with 8 bases between. Looked up from germline, CDR1 is SGHNT and CDR2 is YENEEA. This CDR3 comprises 13 residues. The chain's CDR3 is CASSQDSNYGYTF. The CDR3 DNA follows: TGTGCCAGCAGCCAGGACAGTAACTATGGCTACACCTTC.

V gene TRBV4-2 combines with J gene TRBJ2-2; TRBD2 aligns across 8 bases. V shed 1 base and J 5 bases; nucleotides not matched to a gene: 6. This CDR3 has 16 residues. Germline assignment: CDR1 LGHNA and CDR2 YNFKEQ. The CDR3 is CASSQGGAGVTGELFF. As DNA, the CDR3 is TGTGCCAGCAGCCAAGGAGGAGCGGGGGTAACCGGGGAGCTGTTTTTT.

Regarding this clone: A junction boundary mismatches the germline segment, possibly from a read error. The chain combines TRBV12-5 with TRBJ1-6; D unclear. CDR1 and CDR2 from the germline V gene are LGHNT and FRNRAP. CDR3 length: 15 amino acids. Here the CDR3 reads CASGLAVSSILRLAF. For the CDR3, the DNA is TGTGCTAGTGGTTTGGCCGTCAGCTCAATCCTCAGGTTGGCCTTT.

J is TRBJ1-1 and V is TRBV27; no firm D call. The germline V gene has CDR1 MNHEY and CDR2 SMNVEV (reference sequence). The CDR3 loop spans 14 amino acids. Trimming pared 6 bases from V and 1 base from J, leaving 12 bases between. In DNA, the CDR3 is TGTGCCAGCAGAGAAGAGGGCTGGAACACTGAAGCTTTCTTT. As protein: CASREEGWNTEAFF.

On this clone itself: A junction end diverges from the germline sequence, so it may reflect a read error. The rearrangement joins TRBV29-1 to TRBJ2-7; D perhaps matches TRBD2 (6 bases). Per the germline V gene, CDR1 is SQVTM and CDR2 is ANQGSEA. CDR3 length: 13 amino acids. In DNA form, the CDR3 reads TGCAGCGTTGAAGATAGCCGCGGGACCGAGCGGTACTTC. This codes for CSVEDSRGTERYF.

The rearrangement uses TRBV5-1 and TRBJ1-2; 8 bases are shared with TRBD1. The CDR3 has 15 residues. In germline, CDR1 is SGHRS, CDR2 YFSETQ. V lost 0 bases to trimming and J lost 7 bases; unmatched junction nucleotides: 8. The CDR3: CASSLVGQGASGYTF. CDR3 in DNA: TGCGCCAGCAGCTTGGTGGGTCAGGGGGCAAGTGGCTACACCTTC.